The T cell receptor (beta chain) under discussion was sequenced for a study of T cell repertoires in cytomegalovirus infection. Study information: Public TCR beta signatures indicated both CMV infection and matching HLA type. Whole-study results and caveats: In two of eight donors, the top clonotype was HLA-C-restricted CMV-specific. Based on cumulative public TCR beta family frequency, carriers of CMV plus the relevant HLA were identified.

This clonotype was counted between two and nine times. Antigen: not known. TCRdb fed the reads into MiXCR, producing one record per CDR3 protein. The data show some 940,000 distinct CDR3 sequences, with 25% to 40% seen just once and over 10% held by the top ten. This CDR3 comprises 16 residues. V was clipped by 1 base and J by 8 bases, with 17 bases between them. The germline V gene has CDR1 SGHTA and CDR2 FQGNSA. The chain recombines TRBV7-2 with TRBJ1-4, with a weak D call TRBD1 (5 bases). Sample: cultured CD8+ T cells from PBMCs, taken from culture after CMV antigen stimulation. This receptor was taken from a human donor in good health (CMV status not recorded). Some clones in this sample may be carry-over from other donors' samples. The CDR3 region has the DNA TGTGCCAGCAGCTTAGAACAGGCGGCCTTAAGGGAAAAACTGTTTTTT. Amino acid sequence: CASSLEQAALREKLFF.